A single TCR beta chain is shown here with its context. The antigen is not known. The data stem from a study of OX40 agonist ivuxolimab in advanced cancers. Study information: The study enrolled dose-escalation patients with hepatocellular carcinoma, melanoma, renal cell or head and neck cancer.

Only in-frame clones appear in the TCRdb table, and some are missing; sequencing was by immunoSEQ multiplex PCR. The sample yields approximately 76,000 clones, roughly 85% seen once. CDR1 is MNHEY and CDR2 is SVGAGI in the germline V gene. V lost 8 bases to trimming and J lost 2 bases, with 10 bases between them. The CDR3 contains 13 residues. Findings of the study overall: The study did not work out the antigen specificity of the expanded peripheral T cells.

The sequence was collected from an adult with an advanced solid tumor such as melanoma, head and neck, liver or kidney cancer. Sequencing used CD4+ or CD8+ T cells sorted from blood, obtained in a trial of the OX40 agonist ivuxolimab. The chain uses TRBV6-5 and TRBJ2-1; tentative D call: TRBD2 (5 bases). The DNA for the CDR3 is TGTGCCAGCGGGAGTCGGGCCTACAATGAGCAGTTCTTC. This gives the protein CASGSRAYNEQFF.